A single sample gave rise to the 7 T cell receptor beta chains below, sequenced in a study of CD8 T cells in Susac syndrome. cDNA came from around 0.5 to 1 ug RNA primed by random hexamers. Each CDR3 protein gets one entry after TCRdb re-called the immunoSEQ multiplex PCR reads with MiXCR. The sample has some 120,000 distinct CDR3 sequences; around 94% are singletons. The sample taken for sequencing was CD4+ T cells from PBMCs. The receptors stem from a human donor with multiple sclerosis.

The chain uses TRBV3-1 and TRBJ1-3; D remains unclear. The CDR3 length is 13 residues. V gave up 0 bases and J gave up 10 bases, with 10 bases separating them. Germline V gene sequence: CDR1 LGHDT, CDR2 YNNKEL (reference sequence). This chain's CDR3 is CASSQDSGKTIYF. The CDR3 region has the DNA TGTGCCAGCAGCCAAGACAGCGGTAAGACCATATATTTT.

CDR3 sequence reads: CASLPGHQETQYF. The DNA of the CDR3 is TGTGCCAGCCTCCCAGGGCACCAAGAGACCCAGTACTTC. The V gene is TRBV2, the J gene TRBJ2-5, with D perhaps TRBD1 (5 bases). CDR3 length: 13 residues. V lost 8 bases to trimming and J lost 0 bases, with 10 bases between them. Germline CDR1 reads SNHLY; CDR2 reads FYNNEI. The full variable domain, its missing parts supplied by reference TRBV2 and TRBJ2-5, is EPEVTQTPSHQVTQMGQEVILRCVPISNHLYFYWYRQILGQKVEFLVSFYNNEISEKSEIFDDQFSVERPDGSNFTLKIRSTKLEDSAMYFCASLPGHQETQYFGPGTRLLVL.

V gene TRBV6-1 combines with J gene TRBJ2-6; no clear D gene. Germline V gene data show CDR1 as MNHNS and CDR2 as SASEGT. The CDR3 runs 17 residues. The ends were cut back, 1 base at V and 0 bases at J, with 10 bases in the middle. DNA of the CDR3: TGTGCCAGCAGTGAAGGACTGGTACTCTCTGGGGCCAACGTCCTGACTTTC. Its protein product is CASSEGLVLSGANVLTF.

The chain is built from TRBV27 and TRBJ2-7; D is uncertain. The CDR3 is 12 amino acids. Germline V gene sequence: CDR1 MNHEY, CDR2 SMNVEV (reference sequence). V lost 5 bases to trimming and J lost 2 bases, with 7 bases between them. The CDR3: CASSTNPYEQYF. The CDR3 region has the DNA TGTGCCAGCAGTACTAACCCCTACGAGCAGTACTTC.

The rearrangement joins TRBV11-2 to TRBJ2-1; the D is unclear. Germline V gene lookup returns CDR1 SGHAT and CDR2 FQNNGV. The CDR3 spans 13 residues. The germline V and J ends were trimmed by 5 bases and 8 bases, with 13 bases remaining between them. This CDR3 reads CASSQEVSYEQFF. The CDR3 region has the DNA TGTGCCAGCAGCCAAGAGGTCTCCTATGAGCAGTTCTTC.

This clonotype was observed a single time. This chain uses TRBV20-1 with TRBJ1-4, with TRBD1 matching over 7 bases. V shed 1 base and J 2 bases; nucleotides not matched to a gene: 7. The germline V gene has CDR1 DFQATT and CDR2 SNEGSKA (reference sequence). The CDR3 length is 16 residues. CDR3 DNA: TGCAGTGCTAGAGGTGGAGGGGGCGGGACTAATGAAAAACTGTTTTTT. Its protein is CSARGGGGGTNEKLFF.

The V call is TRBV4-3, the J call TRBJ2-5; 13 nucleotides line up with TRBD2. The germline V gene encodes CDR1 LGHNA and CDR2 YSLEER. The CDR3 spans 15 residues. J was trimmed by 4 bases and V by 5 bases; bases with no gene match: 4. CDR3 sequence: CASSTSGGASETQYF. CDR3 nucleotide sequence: TGCGCCAGCAGCACTAGCGGGGGGGCCTCAGAGACCCAGTACTTC.